This TCR beta chain originates from a study of response to subunit inactivated influenza vaccine. Findings of the study overall: Only a handful of new T cells, the authors suggested, are recruited with each seasonal influenza vaccination.

In the case of this clonotype: What it binds is unknown.

TCRdb fed the RT-PCR reads into MiXCR, producing one record per CDR3 protein. The repertoire holds about 620,000 distinct CDR3 sequences, 12% seen once, with 10% in the top ten. Per the germline V gene, CDR1 is MDHEN and CDR2 is SYDVKM. Trimming removed 5 bases from V and 8 bases from J; junction bases left unmatched: 15. CDR3 length: 17 residues. The source is a man aged 50-60 years who received an inactivated influenza vaccine. The V call is TRBV28, the J call TRBJ2-1; 10 positions agree with TRBD2. Specimen: PBMCs from blood, collected on the day of vaccination. CDR3 bases: TGTGCCAGCAGTGGCCCCCGGACTAGCGGTTTCAACCATGAGCAGTTCTTC. This sequence encodes CASSGPRTSGFNHEQFF.